These 30 T cell receptor beta chains were all obtained from the same sample, sequenced in a study of T cell repertoires in cytomegalovirus infection. MiXCR, run by TCRdb on the reads, gives a single entry per CDR3 protein. The sample lists roughly 150,000 distinct CDR3 sequences, 20% to 25% occurring once. Sample: PBMCs. The source of these receptors is a human donor in good health (CMV status not recorded). Some clones in this sample may be carry-over from other donors' samples.

The chain recombines TRBV5-3 with TRBJ2-1; D is unclear. TRBV5-3 carries the ORF label, with uncertain function. This CDR3 has 17 residues. Trimming left V 8 bases short and J 1 base short, with 22 bases between. CDR3 in amino acids: CASSPQTLGVSYNEQFF. The CDR3 nucleotides read TGTGCCAGCAGCCCCCAAACGCTTGGGGTATCCTACAATGAGCAGTTCTTC.

The chain combines TRBV12-3 or TRBV12-4 with TRBJ2-5; D not certain. Trimming stripped 2 bases from V and 2 bases from J, with 18 bases between. The CDR3 runs 17 residues. CDR3 sequence reads: CASSLPPAGFGQETQYF. For the CDR3, the DNA is TGTGCCAGCAGTTTACCCCCGGCCGGGTTTGGGCAAGAGACCCAGTACTTC.

This clonotype was recorded a few times. J is TRBJ2-1 and V is TRBV7-3; 7 bases line up with TRBD1. The CDR3 is made up of 15 amino acids. Looked up from germline, CDR1 is SGHTA and CDR2 is FQGTGA. Trimming took 5 bases from V and 3 from J; bases not matched to a gene: 7. For the CDR3, the DNA is TGTGCCAGCAGCCCCGGGACAGAGGTCTACAATGAGCAGTTCTTC. This sequence encodes CASSPGTEVYNEQFF.

The sample holds many counts of this clonotype. The V and J genes are TRBV7-8 and TRBJ1-4; possible D gene TRBD1, 5 bases. Germline lookup yields CDR1 SGHVS and CDR2 FQNEAQ. Trimming cost V 5 bases and J 5 bases, with 9 bases left between them. CDR3 length: 13 amino acids. The CDR3 bases are TGTGCCAGCAGCAACCGACAGAATGAAAAACTGTTTTTT. Its protein product is CASSNRQNEKLFF.

This clonotype was observed at least ten times. This chain's CDR3 is CASSLPWLAGVEQYF. The CDR3 DNA follows: TGTGCCAGCAGCTTACCTTGGTTAGCGGGAGTCGAGCAGTACTTC. The chain couples TRBV7-4 to TRBJ2-7; TRBD2 matches 9 bases. Germline-derived CDR1 and CDR2 are SGHVT and SQSDAQ. The V gene end was trimmed by 2 bases and the J gene end by 6 bases; junction bases not matched to a gene: 8. The CDR3 length is 15 residues.

The V call is TRBV24-1, the J call TRBJ2-1; possibly TRBD1 or TRBD2 for D (5 bases each). CDR1 is KGHDR and CDR2 is SFDVKD in the germline V gene. The CDR3 is 14 residues long. The V end lost 5 bases, the J end lost 8 bases, and 15 bases lay between the germline ends. This chain's CDR3 is CATSAKTRGDEQFF. In nucleotides, the CDR3 is TGTGCCACCAGTGCCAAAACGAGGGGCGATGAGCAGTTCTTC.

The rearrangement links TRBV19 to TRBJ1-4; no clear D gene. Germline-derived CDR1 and CDR2 are LNHDA and SQIVND (reference sequence). Trimming removed 3 bases from V and 7 bases from J, with 12 bases in between. There are 14 residues in the CDR3. CDR3 in DNA: TGTGCCAGTAGTATCCCCCGTGAGCGTGAAAAACTGTTTTTT. Protein sequence: CASSIPREREKLFF.

This chain connects TRBV7-9 to TRBJ2-7, with D possibly matching TRBD1 (5 bases). Per germline, CDR1 SEHNR and CDR2 FQNEAQ (reference sequence). Trimming took 5 bases from V and 6 from J, leaving 14 bases between them. CDR3 length: 13 amino acids. CDR3 nucleotide sequence: TGTGCCAGCAGCCTCGGACAACCGGGCGAGCAGTACTTC. Protein sequence: CASSLGQPGEQYF.

The chain uses TRBV28 and TRBJ2-7, with unresolved D. The length of the CDR3 is 14 residues. Per germline, CDR1 MDHEN and CDR2 SYDVKM. V was shortened by 2 bases and J by 0 bases, with 8 bases between the two germline ends. For the CDR3, the DNA is TGTGCCAGCAGTTTAGAGGCGAGCTCCTACGAGCAGTACTTC. Encoded protein: CASSLEASSYEQYF.

The gene calls are TRBV15 and TRBJ2-3; the D gene is possibly TRBD2 (6 bases). Germline CDR1 LNHNV, CDR2 YYDKDF (reference sequence). This CDR3 has 14 amino acids. CDR3 amino acids: CATSAASDTDTQYF. CDR3 nucleotide sequence: TGTGCTACTTCGGCGGCTAGCGACACAGATACGCAGTATTTT. Combining the CDR3 with reference TRBV15 and TRBJ2-3 gives the whole variable domain DAMVIQNPRYQVTQFGKPVTLSCSQTLNHNVMYWYQQKSSQAPKLLFHYYDKDFNNEADTPDNFQSRRPNTSFCFLDIRSPGLGDTAMYLCATSAASDTDTQYFGPGTRLTVL.

This clonotype was counted between two and nine times. The chain couples TRBV28 to TRBJ2-5; D possibly matches TRBD1 or TRBD2 (8 bases each). Trimming stripped 6 bases from V and 2 bases from J, with 22 bases between. Germline V CDR1 and CDR2: MDHEN, SYDVKM. This CDR3 has 17 amino acids. CDR3 residues: CASSSLGLGTGQETQYF. In DNA, the CDR3 is TGTGCCAGCAGCAGTTTGGGACTAGGGACAGGTCAAGAGACCCAGTACTTC.

This clonotype occurred once. V and J are TRBV6-2 or TRBV6-3 and TRBJ2-3; weak D call: TRBD2 (6 bases). There are 12 residues in the CDR3. The germline gives CDR1 MNHEY, CDR2 SVGEGT. Deletions cut 2 bases from V and 6 bases from J, with 6 bases between. The CDR3 nucleotides read TGTGCCAGCAGTTACCGGGGGGATACGCAGTATTTT. This gives the protein CASSYRGDTQYF.

This clonotype was observed a few times. This chain connects TRBV28 to TRBJ2-2; D might be TRBD1 or TRBD2, each matching 6 bases. This CDR3 is 16 amino acids long. Germline assignment: CDR1 MDHEN and CDR2 SYDVKM. V was cut by 5 bases and J by 0 bases, with 13 bases left in between. The CDR3, as DNA: TGTGCCAGCAGTGATCCCCGGGGGCCGAACACCGGGGAGCTGTTTTTT. Protein sequence: CASSDPRGPNTGELFF.

This clonotype was detected a few times. The chain recombines TRBV2 with TRBJ1-2, with TRBD1 matching 9 bases. The germline gives CDR1 SNHLY, CDR2 FYNNEI. Trimming cost V 7 bases and J 5 bases; bases outside gene matches: 8. The CDR3 has 14 amino acids. CDR3 protein: CASILDRGSYGYTF. CDR3 in DNA: TGTGCCAGCATCCTTGACAGGGGGTCATATGGCTACACCTTC.

This clonotype was counted many times. The V gene is TRBV7-9, the J gene TRBJ1-4; D gene unclear. CDR3 length: 14 amino acids. The germline V and J ends were trimmed by 5 bases and 8 bases, with 15 bases remaining between them. CDR1 SEHNR and CDR2 FQNEAQ come from the germline V gene (reference sequence). CDR3 DNA sequence: TGTGCCAGCAGCCCTCAGGAGGTTTACGAAAAACTGTTTTTT. Protein sequence: CASSPQEVYEKLFF.

The chain has TRBV20-1 and TRBJ2-7; maybe TRBD1 (6 bases). Germline V gene lookup returns CDR1 DFQATT and CDR2 SNEGSKA (reference sequence). The ends were cut back, 0 bases at V and 5 bases at J, with 17 bases in the middle. The CDR3 loop spans 15 amino acids. CDR3 loop: CSARDSNRVGNEQYF. CDR3 nucleotide sequence: TGCAGTGCTAGAGATAGCAACAGGGTGGGAAACGAGCAGTACTTC.

This clonotype was detected many times. The V gene is TRBV11-2, the J gene TRBJ2-3; D gene uncertain. Germline CDR1 reads SGHAT; CDR2 reads FQNNGV. There are 12 residues in the CDR3. With 2 bases removed from V and 2 bases from J, the gap between germline ends came to 2 bases. The DNA of the CDR3 is TGTGCCAGCAGCTTACCCACAGATACGCAGTATTTT. This sequence encodes CASSLPTDTQYF.

CDR3 sequence reads: CASRGVAGPTDTQYF. Written as DNA, the CDR3 is TGTGCCAGCAGAGGGGTAGCGGGACCCACAGATACGCAGTATTTT. This chain uses TRBV6-2 or TRBV6-3 with TRBJ2-3; 8 nucleotides line up with TRBD2. The germline CDR1 and CDR2 sequences are MNHEY and SVGEGT. J gave up 2 bases and V 6 bases, and 7 bases lay outside the gene matches. CDR3 length: 15 residues.

The J gene is TRBJ1-5, the V gene TRBV28, with D possibly TRBD1 on 5 matching bases. The CDR3 length is 17 residues. V was pared by 4 bases and J by 0 bases, with 16 bases between. The germline V gene has CDR1 MDHEN and CDR2 SYDVKM. CDR3 sequence reads: CASSSAATVYSNQPQHF. CDR3 sequence (DNA): TGTGCCAGCAGTTCAGCTGCGACAGTTTATAGCAATCAGCCCCAGCATTTT.

Many counts were recorded for this clonotype. The chain recombines TRBV7-2 with TRBJ2-3, with 9 bases aligning to TRBD2. V trimming: 5 bases; J trimming: 6 bases; junction bases outside the gene matches: 9. The germline V gene has CDR1 SGHTA and CDR2 FQGNSA. The CDR3 length is 15 residues. The CDR3 DNA follows: TGTGCCAGCAGCAAACCGACTAGCGGCTGGGATACGCAGTATTTT. Translating gives CASSKPTSGWDTQYF.

This clonotype came up many times. The chain joins TRBV7-6 to TRBJ2-7; 9 bases match TRBD1. The CDR3 is 14 amino acids. V dropped 5 bases and J dropped 2; count of bases not matched to a gene: 4. Germline V CDR1 and CDR2: SGHVS, FNYEAQ. The chain's CDR3 is CASSLGQGTYEQYF. The CDR3 DNA is TGTGCCAGCAGCCTGGGACAGGGAACCTACGAGCAGTACTTC.

With regard to this clonotype: A much larger clone differs by one base, so this may be a read error. V usage is TRBV7-9 and J usage is TRBJ1-4, with unresolved D. The CDR3 has 11 residues. Germline V CDR1 and CDR2: SEHNR, FQNEAQ (reference sequence). Deletions cut 8 bases from V and 7 bases from J, with 8 bases between. CDR3 residues: CASQSSEKLFF. CDR3 nucleotide sequence: TGTGCCAGCCAGTCTAGTGAAAAACTGTTTTTT. Drawing the rest from reference TRBV7-9 and TRBJ1-4, the complete variable domain is DTGVSQNPRHKITKRGQNVTFRCDPISEHNRLYWYRQTLGQGPEFLTYFQNEAQLEKSRLLSDRFSAERPKGSFSTLEIQRTEQGDSAMYLCASQSSEKLFFGSGTQLSVL.

The CDR3 bases are TGTGCCACCAGGGACATCAATAAGGACAATGAGCAGTTCTTC. Encoded protein: CATRDINKDNEQFF. The J gene is TRBJ2-1, the V gene TRBV24-1; perhaps TRBD1 as D (5 bases). From germline, CDR1 is KGHDR and CDR2 SFDVKD. The CDR3 spans 14 residues. Trimming cost V 7 bases and J 5 bases, with 14 bases left between them.

This clonotype was found a few times. One junction end disagrees with the germline gene, perhaps due to a read error. The J gene is TRBJ1-1, the V gene TRBV27, with no clear D. This CDR3 is 14 amino acids long. The germline V gene has CDR1 MNHEY and CDR2 SMNVEV (reference sequence). CDR3 DNA: TGTGCCAGCAGTCGACCTGGGCAGCTCCTTGAAACTTTCTTT. It is translated as CASSRPGQLLETFF.

This clonotype was found a few times. The chain links TRBV7-6 to TRBJ2-2, with 10 positions matching TRBD2. The CDR3 contains 17 residues. J lost 6 bases, V lost 6 bases, and 13 bases had no gene match. The germline CDR1 and CDR2 sequences are SGHVS and FNYEAQ. The CDR3 nucleotides are TGTGCCAGCAGTAAGGCATCTATTAGCGGGAGGTCCGGGGAGCTGTTTTTT. It translates to CASSKASISGRSGELFF.

This clonotype came up a few times. The chain uses TRBV6-2 or TRBV6-3 and TRBJ2-7; no reliable D call. Germline CDR1 reads MNHEY; CDR2 reads SVGEGT. The V end was cut by 8 bases, the J end by 0 bases, with 17 bases between. This CDR3 comprises 15 residues. CDR3 nucleotides: TGTGCCAGCGCCTTCTTGCGGCTAAGCTCCTACGAGCAGTACTTC. This translates into CASAFLRLSSYEQYF.

The rearrangement joins TRBV11-2 to TRBJ2-3; D ambiguous. V lost 1 base and J 4 bases, leaving 15 bases between the germline ends. Germline CDR1 SGHAT, CDR2 FQNNGV. The CDR3 totals 16 residues. Here the CDR3 reads CASSLVGQTGADTQYF. The CDR3 region has the DNA TGTGCCAGCAGCTTAGTGGGCCAGACCGGCGCAGATACGCAGTATTTT.

This rearrangement joins TRBV7-3 to TRBJ2-5; 8 nucleotides align to TRBD2. Per the germline V gene, CDR1 is SGHTA and CDR2 is FQGTGA. V shed 5 bases, J shed 5 bases, and the junction held 4 bases outside the gene matches. The CDR3 is made up of 13 amino acids. CDR3 sequence reads: CASSAGGGETQYF. The CDR3 bases are TGTGCCAGCAGCGCGGGGGGCGGGGAGACCCAGTACTTC.

This clonotype was seen more than once but under ten times. The chain links TRBV3-1 to TRBJ2-1; 9 bases match TRBD2. In germline, CDR1 is LGHDT, CDR2 YNNKEL (reference sequence). V dropped 2 bases and J dropped 4; count of bases not matched to a gene: 3. The CDR3 is 15 amino acids. The CDR3 DNA sequence: TGTGCCAGCAGCCAACCCCTAGCGGGGTACAATGAGCAGTTCTTC. Translation gives CASSQPLAGYNEQFF.

V is TRBV12-3 or TRBV12-4 and J is TRBJ1-2; 7 positions agree with TRBD1. This CDR3 is 14 amino acids long. J was trimmed by 8 bases and V by 6 bases; bases with no gene match: 12. Written as DNA, the CDR3 is TGTGCCAGCAGGGATACAGGGGCTGGGAGCGGCTACACCTTC. It specifies CASRDTGAGSGYTF.